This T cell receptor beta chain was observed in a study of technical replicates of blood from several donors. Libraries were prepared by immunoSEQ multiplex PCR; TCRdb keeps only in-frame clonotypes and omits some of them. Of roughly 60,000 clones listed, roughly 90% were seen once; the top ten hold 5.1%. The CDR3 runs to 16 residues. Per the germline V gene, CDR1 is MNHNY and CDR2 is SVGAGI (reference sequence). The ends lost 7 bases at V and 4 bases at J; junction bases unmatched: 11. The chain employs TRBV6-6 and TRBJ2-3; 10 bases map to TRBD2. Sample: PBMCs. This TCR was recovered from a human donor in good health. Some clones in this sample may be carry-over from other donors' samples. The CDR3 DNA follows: TGTGCCAGCACCGATACAACTAGCGGGAACGCAGATACGCAGTATTTT. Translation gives CASTDTTSGNADTQYF.